The clone carrying this T cell receptor beta chain was detected ten times or more. The antigen is unknown. The CDR3 spans 15 residues. Germline V CDR1 and CDR2: LNHDA, SQIVND (reference sequence). The V and J ends lost 0 bases and 4 bases respectively, with 10 bases between them. This sample is drawn from a study of T cell repertoires in cytomegalovirus infection. At the level of the study: Based on public TCR beta signatures, there were indications of CMV infection and of a matching HLA type. Study conclusions and caveats: Clonotypes of TCR beta that were HLA-C-restricted and CMV-specific dominated the ex vivo response. Frequencies of public TCR beta families were cumulated, and this identified carriers of CMV plus the relevant HLA.

TCRdb processed the reads anew with MiXCR; each CDR3 protein has one entry. The sample holds about 460,000 distinct CDR3 sequences, 11% seen once. The chain has TRBV19 and TRBJ1-5; D call uncertain. The receptor was isolated from a human donor in good health (CMV status not recorded). Some clones in this sample may be carry-over from other donors' samples. The sequencing sample was made of PBMCs. The CDR3 region has the DNA TGTGCCAGTAGTATAGAGGGTCTGATAAATCAGCCCCAGCATTTT. This translates into CASSIEGLINQPQHF.